The T cell receptor (beta chain) under discussion was sequenced for a study of T cells in Graves' hyperthyroidism and ophthalmopathy. RNA transcripts provided the source from which TCR beta CDR3 regions were amplified. When the TCR CDR3 underwent first-round RT-PCR, the HTBI primer set was used. TCRdb itself ran the multiplex PCR reads through MiXCR, one entry per CDR3 protein. The sample holds approximately 500,000 distinct CDR3 sequences, 40% to 55% seen once. V dropped 0 bases and J dropped 3 bases, with 11 bases sitting between them. The CDR3 spans 14 residues. Per germline, CDR1 DFQATT and CDR2 SNEGSKA (reference sequence). This clonotype has at least ten counts.

The clonotype originates from a woman aged 18-29 years with Graves' hyperthyroidism. This chain connects TRBV20-1 to TRBJ1-1, with D perhaps TRBD1 (6 bases). The source material was peripheral blood or thyroid tissue (not recorded which). The chain's CDR3 is CSARDGTGYTEAFF. The CDR3 bases are TGCAGTGCTAGAGATGGCACAGGGTACACTGAAGCTTTCTTT.